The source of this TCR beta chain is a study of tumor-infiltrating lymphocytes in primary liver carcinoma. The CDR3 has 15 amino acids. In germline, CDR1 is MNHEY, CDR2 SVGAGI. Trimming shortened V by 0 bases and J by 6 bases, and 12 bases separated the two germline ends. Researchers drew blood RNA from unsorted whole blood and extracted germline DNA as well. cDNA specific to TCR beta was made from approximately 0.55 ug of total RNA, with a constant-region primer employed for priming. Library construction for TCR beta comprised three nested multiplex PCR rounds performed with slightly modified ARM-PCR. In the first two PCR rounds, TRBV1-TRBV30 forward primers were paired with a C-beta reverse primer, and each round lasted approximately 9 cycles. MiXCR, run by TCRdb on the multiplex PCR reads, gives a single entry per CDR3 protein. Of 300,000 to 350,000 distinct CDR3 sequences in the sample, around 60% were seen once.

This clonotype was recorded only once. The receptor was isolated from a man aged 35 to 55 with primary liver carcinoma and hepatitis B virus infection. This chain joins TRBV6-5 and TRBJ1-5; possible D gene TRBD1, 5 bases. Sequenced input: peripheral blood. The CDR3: CASSYSCGGVQPQHF. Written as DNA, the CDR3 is TGTGCCAGCAGTTACTCGTGTGGGGGAGTTCAGCCCCAGCATTTT.